These T cell receptor beta chains were read from a single sample in a study of cytomegalovirus exposure and HLA in healthy donors. This table comes from immunoSEQ multiplex PCR, and its TCRdb copy is limited to in-frame clones, with some not included. Among 110,000 to 150,000 clones listed, roughly 10% were seen once. Source material: PBMCs. These TCRs come from a male donor in good health and CMV-seronegative. Each CDR3 is given with its conserved first and last residue. D genes are given only for firm matches. Where a row states a size, it is once, few, many or the class of an expanded clone; other rows omit it.

j_call: TRBJ2-7; d_call: .; v_call: TRBV5-4; clone_size: .; cdr3_nt: TGTGCCAGCAGCTTTAGTCCAGCTAGCTCCTACGAGCAGTACTTC; cdr3_aa: CASSFSPASSYEQYF
j_call: TRBJ1-4; d_call: .; v_call: TRBV5-4; clone_size: .; cdr3_nt: TGTGCCAGCAGCTTGAACCAGGGCGATGAAAAACTGTTTTTT; cdr3_aa: CASSLNQGDEKLFF
j_call: TRBJ1-5; d_call: .; v_call: TRBV27; clone_size: few; cdr3_nt: TGTGCCAGCAGTAGAGGGCGGGGGTATGGCAATCAGCCCCAGCATTTT; cdr3_aa: CASSRGRGYGNQPQHF
j_call: TRBJ2-7; d_call: TRBD2; v_call: TRBV30; clone_size: .; cdr3_nt: TGTGCCTGGAGTGTAGGGAGCGGGGACGAGCAGTACTTC; cdr3_aa: CAWSVGSGDEQYF
j_call: TRBJ1-1; d_call: TRBD1; v_call: TRBV10-2; clone_size: few; cdr3_nt: TGCGCCACCCAGGAAGGGGGCTTTTTTATGAACACTGAAGCTTTCTTT; cdr3_aa: CATQEGGFFMNTEAFF
j_call: TRBJ1-5; d_call: TRBD1; v_call: TRBV5-5; clone_size: .; cdr3_nt: TGTGCCAGCAGAAAACCGGTGACAGGGTATAGCAATCAGCCCCAGCATTTT; cdr3_aa: CASRKPVTGYSNQPQHF
j_call: TRBJ1-5; d_call: .; v_call: TRBV27; clone_size: few; cdr3_nt: TGTGCCAGCAGTTTTGGGGGGACCAATCAGCCCCAGCATTTT; cdr3_aa: CASSFGGTNQPQHF
j_call: TRBJ1-1; d_call: .; v_call: TRBV5-1; clone_size: few; cdr3_nt: TGCGCCAGCAGCTTTGCAGGGGTCGGCACTGAAGCTTTCTTT; cdr3_aa: CASSFAGVGTEAFF
j_call: TRBJ2-1; d_call: .; v_call: TRBV19; clone_size: .; cdr3_nt: TGTGCCAGTAGTACGCATAGCTCCTACAATGAGCAGTTCTTC; cdr3_aa: CASSTHSSYNEQFF
j_call: TRBJ1-2; d_call: .; v_call: TRBV15; clone_size: .; cdr3_nt: TGTGCCACCAGCAGAGATATCGGGAAGGGTGGCTACACCTTC; cdr3_aa: CATSRDIGKGGYTF
j_call: TRBJ2-2; d_call: .; v_call: TRBV19; clone_size: few; cdr3_nt: TGTGCCAGTAGCGAGTTCATGCGGCCGAACGCCGGGGAGCTGTTTTTT; cdr3_aa: CASSEFMRPNAGELFF